Listed below are T cell receptor beta chains from one sample, sequenced in a study of T cells in Graves' hyperthyroidism and ophthalmopathy. A single record per CDR3 protein comes from TCRdb applying MiXCR to the multiplex PCR reads. This table has 750,000 to 950,000 distinct CDR3 sequences, about 38% appearing once. The material sequenced was blood. These receptors all stem from a man between 18 and 35 years old with Graves' hyperthyroidism. The CDR3 runs from the conserved cysteine through the conserved F or W. Only some rows state a clone size, as once, few, many or a class for expanded clones.

abundance,j_gene,v_gene,CDR3aa
NA,TRBJ2-2,TRBV5-1,CASLSNAGELFF
NA,TRBJ1-5,TRBV12-3/TRBV12-4,CASSYSRVSGVNQPQHF
many,TRBJ2-7,TRBV15,CATSRDRGDHPYEQYF
few,TRBJ1-1,TRBV2,CASSQGSRRAFF
many,TRBJ1-1,TRBV10-3,CATEGEGSGTEAFF
few,TRBJ1-5,TRBV6-5,CASRRTGLAYQPQHF
NA,TRBJ1-4,TRBV7-9,CASSLVVAAGNEKLFF
few,TRBJ2-3,TRBV10-3,CAIRDSDTDTQYF
NA,TRBJ2-7,TRBV7-9,CASSLYEGSSYEQYF
few,TRBJ1-2,TRBV5-5,CASSLEGAPPNYGYTF
many,TRBJ2-7,TRBV5-1,CASSLRQGANEQYF
many,TRBJ1-1,TRBV15,CATSTFTGEGTEAFF
NA,TRBJ1-2,TRBV10-3,CASSLLPLTDGYTF
many,TRBJ1-1,TRBV20-1,CSAFTTNTEAFF
NA,TRBJ2-2,TRBV9,CASSVASGLSGELFF
many,TRBJ1-2,TRBV20-1,CSVETGDHPYGYTF
NA,TRBJ1-4,TRBV4-2,CASSQEAGLKEKLFF
many,TRBJ2-5,TRBV20-1,CSARWGETQYF
NA,TRBJ2-5,TRBV5-1,CASSLGQPRFEETQYF
few,TRBJ1-5,TRBV12-3/TRBV12-4,CASSHRAGNQPQHF
NA,TRBJ2-7,TRBV12-3/TRBV12-4,CAIQGTGYEQYF
many,TRBJ1-1,TRBV7-3,CASSRQRGTEAFF
many,TRBJ1-2,TRBV5-1,CASSWAGGASDGYTF
few,TRBJ1-1,TRBV14,CASSRAVGLGAFF